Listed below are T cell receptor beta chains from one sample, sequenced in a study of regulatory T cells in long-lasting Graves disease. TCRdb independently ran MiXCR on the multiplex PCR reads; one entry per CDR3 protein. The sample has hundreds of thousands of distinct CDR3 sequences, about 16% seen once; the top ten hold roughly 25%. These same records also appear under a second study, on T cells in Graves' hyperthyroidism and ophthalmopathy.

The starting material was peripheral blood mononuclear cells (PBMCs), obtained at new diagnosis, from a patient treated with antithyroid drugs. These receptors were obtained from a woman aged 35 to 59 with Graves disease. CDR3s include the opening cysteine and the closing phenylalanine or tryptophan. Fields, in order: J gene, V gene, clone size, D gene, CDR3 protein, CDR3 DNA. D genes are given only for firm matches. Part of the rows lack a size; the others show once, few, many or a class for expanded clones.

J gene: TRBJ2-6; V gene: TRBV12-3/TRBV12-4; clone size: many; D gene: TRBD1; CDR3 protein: CASWGTGLRPVANVLTF; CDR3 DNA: TGTGCCAGCTGGGGGACAGGTCTGAGACCTGTAGCCAACGTCCTGACTTTC
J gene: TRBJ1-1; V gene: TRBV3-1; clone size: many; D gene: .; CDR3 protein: CASSQDLGAEAFF; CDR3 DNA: TGTGCCAGCAGCCAAGATCTCGGGGCTGAAGCTTTCTTT
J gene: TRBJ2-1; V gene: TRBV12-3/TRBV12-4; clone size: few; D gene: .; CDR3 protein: CASSAPGPFSEYEQFF; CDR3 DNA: TGTGCCAGCAGCGCTCCGGGACCTTTTTCGGAATATGAGCAGTTCTTC
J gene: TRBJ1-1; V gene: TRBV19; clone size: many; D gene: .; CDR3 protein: CASRTYIGGKTEAFF; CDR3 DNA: TGTGCCAGTAGAACTTACATCGGGGGGAAGACTGAAGCTTTCTTT
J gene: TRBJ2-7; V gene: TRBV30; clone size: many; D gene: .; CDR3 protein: CAWKGRGSYEQYF; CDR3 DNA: TGTGCCTGGAAGGGCAGGGGTTCCTACGAGCAGTACTTC
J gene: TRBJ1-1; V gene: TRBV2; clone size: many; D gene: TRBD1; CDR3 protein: CASRWDRWGDTEAFF; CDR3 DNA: TGTGCCAGCAGATGGGACAGGTGGGGTGACACTGAAGCTTTCTTT
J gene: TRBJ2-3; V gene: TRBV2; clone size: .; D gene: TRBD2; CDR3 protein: CASSVGALAADTQYF; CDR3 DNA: TGTGCCAGCAGTGTGGGGGCACTAGCGGCGGATACGCAGTATTTT
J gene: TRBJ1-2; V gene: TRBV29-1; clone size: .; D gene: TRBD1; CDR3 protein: CSVVPRDRGDYGYTF; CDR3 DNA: TGCAGCGTTGTTCCCCGGGACAGGGGTGACTATGGCTACACCTTC
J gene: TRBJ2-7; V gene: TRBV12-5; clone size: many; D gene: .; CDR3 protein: CASGSGVTYEQYF; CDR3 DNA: TGTGCTAGTGGTTCCGGGGTTACCTACGAGCAGTACTTC
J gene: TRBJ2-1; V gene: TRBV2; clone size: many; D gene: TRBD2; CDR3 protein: CASRESGATYNEQFF; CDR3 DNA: TGTGCCAGCAGAGAAAGCGGGGCCACCTACAATGAGCAGTTCTTC
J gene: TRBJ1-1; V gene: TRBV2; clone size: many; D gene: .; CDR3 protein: CASSVGYTEAFF; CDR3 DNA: TGTGCCAGCAGTGTAGGGTATACTGAAGCTTTCTTT
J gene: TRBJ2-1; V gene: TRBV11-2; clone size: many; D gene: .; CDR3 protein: CASSLRAEEQFF; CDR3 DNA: TGTGCCAGCAGCTTGAGGGCGGAGGAGCAGTTCTTC
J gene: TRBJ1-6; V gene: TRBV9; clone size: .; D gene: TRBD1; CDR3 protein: CASSVGGTANSPLHF; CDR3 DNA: TGTGCCAGCAGCGTAGGCGGGACAGCGAATTCACCCCTCCACTTT
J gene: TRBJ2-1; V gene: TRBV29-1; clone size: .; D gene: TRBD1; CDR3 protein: CSVYQGAGEQFF; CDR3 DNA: TGCAGCGTTTACCAGGGGGCAGGTGAGCAGTTCTTC
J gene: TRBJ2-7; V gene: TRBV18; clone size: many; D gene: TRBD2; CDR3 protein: CASSPFETSGGAGEQYF; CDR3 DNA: TGTGCCAGCTCACCATTCGAGACTAGCGGGGGGGCCGGAGAGCAGTACTTC
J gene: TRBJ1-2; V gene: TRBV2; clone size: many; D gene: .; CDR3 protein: CASTQGGFSYTF; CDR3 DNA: TGTGCCAGCACCCAAGGGGGTTTTTCCTACACCTTC
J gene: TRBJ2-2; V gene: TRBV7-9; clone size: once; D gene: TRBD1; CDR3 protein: CASRRIDRGKVRHHTGELFF; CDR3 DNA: TGTGCCAGCAGACGGATCGACAGGGGGAAAGTACGGCATCACACCGGGGAGCTGTTTTTT
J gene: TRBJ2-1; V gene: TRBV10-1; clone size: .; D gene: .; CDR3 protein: CASNDPWGEQFF; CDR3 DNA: TGCGCCAGCAACGACCCCTGGGGTGAGCAGTTCTTC
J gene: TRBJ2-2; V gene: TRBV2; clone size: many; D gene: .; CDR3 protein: CASIPDSRLRETNTGELFF; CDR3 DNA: TGTGCCAGCATCCCAGACAGCCGATTAAGAGAAACGAACACCGGGGAGCTGTTTTTT
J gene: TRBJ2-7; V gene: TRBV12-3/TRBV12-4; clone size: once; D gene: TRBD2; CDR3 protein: CASSSASGGPLYEQYF; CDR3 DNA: TGTGCCAGCAGTTCCGCGAGCGGGGGGCCCCTCTACGAGCAGTACTTC
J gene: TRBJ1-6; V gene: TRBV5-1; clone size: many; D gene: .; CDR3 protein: CASSLLGHESGNSPLHF; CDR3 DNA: TGCGCCAGCAGCTTGTTGGGACACGAGTCCGGCAATTCACCCCTCCACTTT
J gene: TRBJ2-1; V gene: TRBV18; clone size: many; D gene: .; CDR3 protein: CASSPGTFNEQFF; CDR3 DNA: TGTGCCAGCTCACCTGGGACTTTCAATGAGCAGTTCTTC
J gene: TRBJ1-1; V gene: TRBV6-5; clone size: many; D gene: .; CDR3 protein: CASSYREMADRLEAFF; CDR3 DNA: TGTGCCAGCAGTTACCGCGAAATGGCGGACCGACTGGAAGCTTTCTTT
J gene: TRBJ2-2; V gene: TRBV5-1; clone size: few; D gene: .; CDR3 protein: CASSSPGELFF; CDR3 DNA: TGCGCCAGCAGCTCCCCCGGGGAGCTGTTTTTT
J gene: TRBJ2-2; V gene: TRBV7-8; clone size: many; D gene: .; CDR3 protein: CASSLGFWGATGELFF; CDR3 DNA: TGTGCCAGCAGCTTAGGTTTCTGGGGGGCCACCGGGGAGCTGTTTTTT
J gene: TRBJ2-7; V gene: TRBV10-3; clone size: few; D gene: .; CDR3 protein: CAISETRDRDEQYF; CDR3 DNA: TGTGCCATCAGTGAGACACGGGACCGTGACGAGCAGTACTTC
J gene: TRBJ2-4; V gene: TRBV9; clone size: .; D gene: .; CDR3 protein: CASSVDAGIAKNIQYF; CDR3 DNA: TGTGCCAGCAGCGTAGACGCAGGCATAGCCAAAAACATTCAGTACTTC
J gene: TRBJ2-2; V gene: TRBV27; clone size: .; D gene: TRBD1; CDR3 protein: CASSLRVGQGATGELFF; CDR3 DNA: TGTGCCAGCAGTTTAAGGGTGGGACAGGGAGCCACCGGGGAGCTGTTTTTT
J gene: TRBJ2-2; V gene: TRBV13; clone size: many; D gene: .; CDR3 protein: CASSPKTGELFF; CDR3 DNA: TGTGCCAGCAGCCCTAAAACGGGGGAGCTGTTTTTT
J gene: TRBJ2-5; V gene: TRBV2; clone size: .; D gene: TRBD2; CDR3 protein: CASSENGGNQETQYF; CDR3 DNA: TGTGCCAGCAGTGAAAACGGGGGGAACCAAGAGACCCAGTACTTC
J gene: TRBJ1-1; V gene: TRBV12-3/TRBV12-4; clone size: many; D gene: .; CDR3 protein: CASRPPGVTEAFF; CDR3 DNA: TGTGCCAGCAGACCCCCCGGGGTCACTGAAGCTTTCTTT
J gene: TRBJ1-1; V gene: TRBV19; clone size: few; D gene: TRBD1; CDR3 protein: CASSIRQGRNTEAFF; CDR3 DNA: TGTGCCAGTAGTATTAGACAGGGGCGGAACACTGAAGCTTTCTTT
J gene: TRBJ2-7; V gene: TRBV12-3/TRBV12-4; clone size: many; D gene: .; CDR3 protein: CASSLFVQEQYF; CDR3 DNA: TGTGCCAGCAGTTTGTTTGTGCAAGAGCAGTACTTC
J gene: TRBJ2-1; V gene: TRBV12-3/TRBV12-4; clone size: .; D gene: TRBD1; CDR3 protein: CASSALQGAFNEQFF; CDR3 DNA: TGTGCCAGCAGCGCCCTCCAGGGGGCTTTCAATGAGCAGTTCTTC
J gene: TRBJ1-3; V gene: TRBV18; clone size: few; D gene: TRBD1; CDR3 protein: CASSREGASGNTIYF; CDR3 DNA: TGTGCCAGCTCACGAGAGGGGGCCTCTGGAAACACCATATATTTT
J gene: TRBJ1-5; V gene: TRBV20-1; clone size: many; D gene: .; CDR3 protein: CSATLGGTAPQHF; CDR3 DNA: TGCAGTGCTACCCTCGGGGGCACCGCGCCCCAGCATTTT
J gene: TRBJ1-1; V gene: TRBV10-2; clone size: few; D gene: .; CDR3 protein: CSILENTEAFF; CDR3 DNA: TGCTCAATTCTAGAAAACACTGAAGCTTTCTTT
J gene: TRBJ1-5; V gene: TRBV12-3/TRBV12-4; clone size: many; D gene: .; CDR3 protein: CASSPYRDKVEPQHF; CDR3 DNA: TGTGCCAGCAGTCCATACAGGGATAAGGTTGAGCCCCAGCATTTT
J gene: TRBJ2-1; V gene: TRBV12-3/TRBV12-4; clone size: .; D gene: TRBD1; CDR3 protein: CASSPLQGARTQFF; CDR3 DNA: TGTGCCAGCAGTCCTTTACAGGGGGCGCGTACACAGTTCTTC
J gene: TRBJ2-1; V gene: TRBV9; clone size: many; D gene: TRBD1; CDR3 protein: CASSPDRGVYNEQFF; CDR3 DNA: TGTGCCAGCAGCCCGGACAGGGGAGTATACAATGAGCAGTTCTTC
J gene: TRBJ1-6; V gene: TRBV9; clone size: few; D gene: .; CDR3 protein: CASSVGGGARSPLHF; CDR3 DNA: TGTGCCAGCAGCGTGGGGGGGGGGGCTAGATCACCCCTCCACTTT
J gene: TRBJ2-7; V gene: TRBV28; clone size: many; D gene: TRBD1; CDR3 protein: CASTPQGTSYEQYF; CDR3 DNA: TGTGCCAGTACTCCACAGGGGACCTCCTACGAGCAGTACTTC
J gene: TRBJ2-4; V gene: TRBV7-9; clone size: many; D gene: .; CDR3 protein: CASSSGEGQSKNIQYF; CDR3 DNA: TGTGCCAGCAGCTCGGGGGAGGGACAGTCGAAAAACATTCAGTACTTC
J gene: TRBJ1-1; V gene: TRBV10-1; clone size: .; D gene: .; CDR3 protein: CASSPGTYLNTEAFF; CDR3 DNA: TGCGCCAGCAGTCCCGGGACATACCTGAACACTGAAGCTTTCTTT
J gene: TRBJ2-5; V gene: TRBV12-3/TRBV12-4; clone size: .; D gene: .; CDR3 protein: CASKKAQQETQYF; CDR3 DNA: TGTGCCAGCAAAAAAGCACAGCAAGAGACCCAGTACTTC
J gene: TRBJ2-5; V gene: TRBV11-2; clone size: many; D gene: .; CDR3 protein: CASSKGTTQETQYF; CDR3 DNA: TGTGCCAGCAGCAAGGGGACAACGCAAGAGACCCAGTACTTC
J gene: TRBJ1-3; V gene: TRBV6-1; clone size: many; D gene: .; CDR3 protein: CASRDGNTIYF; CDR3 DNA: TGTGCCAGCAGGGACGGAAACACCATATATTTT